The 14 T cell receptor beta chains reported below all come from one sample, sequenced in a study of blood T cell repertoires in COVID-19. The assay was immunoSEQ multiplex PCR, and TCRdb's table has in-frame clones only and misses some. In the table there are hundreds of thousands of clones, about nine tenths of which are singletons. The specimen was peripheral blood. The source of these receptors is a woman aged 40-49 years who had recovered from COVID-19.

The chain links TRBV5-1 to TRBJ2-3, with D uncertain. The CDR3 has 15 amino acids. Germline lookup yields CDR1 SGHRS and CDR2 YFSETQ. Trimming shortened V by 1 base and J by 2 bases, and 11 bases separated the two germline ends. CDR3 loop: CASSLSGPYTDTQYF. CDR3 DNA sequence: TGCGCCAGCAGCTTGAGTGGGCCCTACACAGATACGCAGTATTTT.

This chain links TRBV14 with TRBJ2-1; 13 nucleotides match TRBD2. The germline gives CDR1 SGHDN, CDR2 FVKESK. The CDR3 consists of 15 residues. Trimming took 4 bases from V and 9 from J; bases not matched to a gene: 6. The CDR3 coding sequence is TGTGCCAGCAGCCCTACTAGCGGGGGGGGGAGTGAGCAGTTCTTC. It encodes CASSPTSGGGSEQFF.

This chain uses TRBV7-9 with TRBJ1-4, with D possibly TRBD1 on 6 matching bases. Trimming removed 7 bases from V and 6 bases from J, with 15 bases in between. Germline V gene lookup returns CDR1 SEHNR and CDR2 FQNEAQ (reference sequence). The CDR3 loop spans 14 amino acids. The CDR3 sequence is CASTLRGGDEKLFF. The CDR3 nucleotides are TGTGCCAGCACCTTGAGGGGGGGCGATGAAAAACTGTTTTTT.

The rearrangement uses TRBV12-3 or TRBV12-4 and TRBJ1-2; D gene unclear. Trimming stripped 0 bases from V and 8 bases from J, with 10 bases between. The length of the CDR3 is 13 residues. In nucleotides, the CDR3 is TGTGCCAGCAGTTTAGCGCACCGGGAGGGCTACACCTTC. Amino acid sequence: CASSLAHREGYTF.

This clone was seen only a few times. This chain uses TRBV6-5 with TRBJ2-7; D possibly corresponds to TRBD2 (6 bases). Germline V gives CDR1 MNHEY, CDR2 SVGAGI. This CDR3 contains 12 residues. Trimming cost V 7 bases and J 3 bases, with 10 bases left between them. The CDR3: CASMGLVYEQYF. The CDR3 DNA follows: TGTGCCAGCATGGGACTCGTCTACGAGCAGTACTTC.

The chain has TRBV6-5 and TRBJ2-1, with 8 bases identical to TRBD2. CDR3 length equals 16 residues. V dropped 4 bases and J dropped 5; count of bases not matched to a gene: 10. Looked up from germline, CDR1 is MNHEY and CDR2 is SVGAGI. CDR3 sequence reads: CASSSRTSWSHNEQFF. The CDR3 DNA reads as TGTGCCAGCAGTTCCAGGACTAGCTGGTCCCACAATGAGCAGTTCTTC.

This chain connects TRBV29-1 to TRBJ1-1; TRBD1 aligns across 8 bases. V lost 5 bases to trimming and J lost 3 bases; unmatched junction nucleotides: 11. Germline V gene lookup returns CDR1 SQVTM and CDR2 ANQGSEA. CDR3 length: 15 residues. The CDR3 here is CSVNPDRAVDTEAFF. CDR3 DNA sequence: TGCAGCGTTAACCCGGACAGGGCTGTGGACACTGAAGCTTTCTTT.

This chain connects TRBV19 to TRBJ1-1; D is possibly TRBD1 (5 bases). V was cut by 5 bases and J by 5 bases, with 24 bases left in between. Germline loops: CDR1 LNHDA, CDR2 SQIVND (reference sequence). The CDR3 covers 17 residues. The CDR3 is CASSSLLNGQGRTEAFF. For the CDR3, the DNA is TGTGCCAGTAGTTCACTACTCAACGGACAAGGGAGGACTGAAGCTTTCTTT.

J is TRBJ1-2 and V is TRBV7-2; perhaps TRBD1 as D (5 bases). The CDR3 is 14 amino acids. The V gene's germline CDR1 is SGHTA and CDR2 FQGNSA. V lost 5 bases, J lost 3 bases, and 13 bases lay in between. The CDR3 region is CASSLQPGYYGYTF. For the CDR3, the DNA is TGTGCCAGCAGCCTGCAGCCAGGGTACTATGGCTACACCTTC.

V gene TRBV7-7 combines with J gene TRBJ2-1, with D perhaps TRBD1 (5 bases). Trimming shortened V by 5 bases and J by 4 bases, and 15 bases separated the two germline ends. CDR3 length equals 15 residues. Looked up from germline, CDR1 is SSHAT and CDR2 is FNYEAQ (reference sequence). CDR3 sequence reads: CASSASADSYNEQFF. CDR3 nucleotides: TGTGCCAGCAGCGCTTCGGCCGACAGTTACAATGAGCAGTTCTTC.

This sequence joins TRBV5-8 and TRBJ1-2, with D possibly TRBD1 on 5 matching bases. This CDR3 contains 13 residues. Germline CDR1 SGHTS, CDR2 YDEGEE. V was shortened by 4 bases and J by 4 bases, with 11 bases between the two germline ends. CDR3 coding DNA: TGTGCCAGCAGCCCCGACAGTTCCTATGGCTACACCTTC. Translated, it gives CASSPDSSYGYTF. The entire variable domain, with the rest obtained from reference TRBV5-8 and TRBJ1-2, is as follows: EAGVTQSPTHLIKTRGQQATLRCSPISGHTSVYWYQQALGLGLQFLLWYDEGEERNRGNFPPRFSGRQFPNYSSELNVNALELEDSALYLCASSPDSSYGYTFGSGTRLTVV.

The chain uses TRBV7-2 and TRBJ2-1; 8 bases agree with TRBD2. V shed 5 bases, J shed 1 base, and the junction held 4 bases outside the gene matches. The CDR3 is 15 residues long. Germline CDR1 is SGHTA and CDR2 is FQGNSA. The CDR3 here is CASSTLAGSYNEQFF. The CDR3 DNA reads as TGTGCCAGCAGCACCTTAGCGGGGTCCTACAATGAGCAGTTCTTC. The full variable domain, its missing parts supplied by reference TRBV7-2 and TRBJ2-1, is GAGVSQSPSNKVTEKGKDVELRCDPISGHTALYWYRQSLGQGLEFLIYFQGNSAPDKSGLPSDRFSAERTGGSVSTLTIQRTQQEDSAVYLCASSTLAGSYNEQFFGPGTRLTVL.

This clone was recorded at least ten times. The CDR3 bases are TGCGCCAGCCGTCCCACGGCAGGGGGAGAGACCCAGTACTTC. It encodes CASRPTAGGETQYF. The chain joins TRBV5-1 to TRBJ2-5, with TRBD1 matching 7 bases. Germline loops: CDR1 SGHRS, CDR2 YFSETQ. This CDR3 contains 14 residues. The ends lost 7 bases at V and 4 bases at J; junction bases unmatched: 10.

This chain links TRBV3-1 (or the pseudogene TRBV3-2) with TRBJ1-1; 9 nucleotides agree with TRBD1. The CDR3 spans 15 residues. The germline CDR1 and CDR2 sequences are LGHDT and YNNKEL (reference sequence). J gave up 5 bases and V 4 bases, and 8 bases lay outside the gene matches. CDR3 sequence reads: CASSLPVGTGTEAFF. The CDR3 nucleotides are TGTGCCAGCAGCCTCCCCGTCGGGACAGGGACTGAAGCTTTCTTT.